The TCR beta chain described here comes from a study of blood T cell repertoires in COVID-19. Study overall: From the United States, Italy and Spain came samples of acute and convalescent COVID-19. PBMCs, B-cell-depleted T cells, or T cells were the source of the cDNA or gDNA that made up the material.

CDR3 size: 14 residues. The V segment lost 6 bases and the J segment 9 bases; nucleotides outside the gene matches: 9. Germline CDR1 and CDR2: MNHEY and SVGAGI. In the original processing: The assay estimated nucleated cells by amplifying reference gene primers. TCRdb's table, derived via immunoSEQ multiplex PCR, lists solely in-frame clones and lacks some. V and J calls and clone size follow that table, whereas D and trimming were derived from the DNA. Of 65,000 to 75,000 clones in the sample, roughly 90% were seen once. This clonotype was sampled from a man aged 50-59 years with active COVID-19. Specimen: peripheral blood. The chain employs TRBV6-5 and TRBJ2-1; 9 bases map to TRBD2. For the CDR3, the DNA is TGTGCCAGCAGGGTAGTAGCGGGAGATGTTGAGCAGTTCTTC. Protein product: CASRVVAGDVEQFF.